This TCR beta chain comes out of a study of glioma-infiltrating T cells (dated by TCRdb to about 2016). With regard to the full study: TCR alpha- and beta-chain repertoires were sequenced from glioma tissue, non-neoplastic brain tissue and matched peripheral blood mononuclear cells. Each tissue-infiltrating repertoire was compared with the same patient's peripheral blood repertoire to measure divergence between tissue and blood T-cell populations. The paired cohort comprised three low-grade glioma patients, under 10 primary glioblastoma patients and three non-glioma patients contributing non-neoplastic brain tissue.

TCR alpha and beta CDR3 regions were amplified with the iRepertoire nested amplicon-rescue multiplex PCR (arm-PCR) platform from RNA. One-step reverse transcription and amplification used about 90-400 ng of tissue mRNA or PBMC total RNA as input. Following bead purification, Illumina adapters were added through a secondary multiplex PCR, and the libraries were then gel-purified between 200 and 400 bp. Demultiplexing relied on internal 6-nucleotide barcodes carried by the libraries. Libraries were sequenced on an Illumina MiSeq with 2x220 or 2x250 nucleotide paired-end reads. The authors' pipeline ran thus. Paired reads were merged with FLASH 1.2.11 and aligned to the GRCh37 human genome with BWA-MEM before extracting TRA and TRB reads. An IMGT-derived reference of cassette sequences and CDR3 motifs, with pseudogenes included, was used for V and J assignment. Reads were translated in three frames, and productive CDR3s were defined by a C…FGXG motif without stop codons. A clonotype was defined as a unique combination of a V-J cassette pair and a CDR3 amino acid sequence. Reads were filtered by Hamming distance, with the threshold set by the sequence error rate of each sample in mapped regions. Through fastp at Q25 and MiXCR, TCRdb rebuilt clones from the public reads, retaining in-frame beta chains. Entries that share a CDR3 protein sequence are merged under the most common genes and DNA. TCRdb assigned the V and J calls; the authors' analysis was not used. Here the sample has approximately 140,000 distinct CDR3 sequences; under 30% occur a single time. 27% of the sample goes to the ten largest clones.

This clonotype was seen more than once but under ten times. The clone's antigen remains unknown. The input lacks base qualities; no much larger clone sits a single base away. From its cysteine to its phenylalanine, the CDR3 spans 17 amino acids. CDR3 DNA is the only sequence kept; it has 51 bases, read in frame from the first base. V is trimmed back by 3 bases and J by 1 base, and the junction contains 8 bases that no gene match accounts for. CDR1 and CDR2 were assigned from the germline V gene (reference sequence) as LNHDA and SQIVND. Results and caveats for the whole study, not just this receptor: VJ-independent divergence between tissue and blood was lower than expected in non-neoplastic patients but higher than expected in all gliomas, particularly low-grade gliomas. Tissue and blood shared very few CDR3 sequences, a result attributed to high CDR3 diversity and limited sampling. Small numbers underpinned the group comparisons: several glioblastoma patients, three low-grade glioma patients and three non-neoplastic patients.

The receptor chain draws on TRBV19 and TRBJ2-3, with TRBD2 identical over 9 junction bases. The origin of this receptor is a human donor with low-grade glioma or glioblastoma, undergoing nonglioma brain surgery, or in good health (not recorded which). The sample was glioma tissue, nonneoplastic brain tissue, or PBMCs (not recorded which). The CDR3 has the sequence CASSIRSGGPRTDTQYF. At the DNA level, the sequence is TGTGCCAGTAGTATCCGGAGCGGGGGGCCCCGCACAGATACGCAGTATTTT.